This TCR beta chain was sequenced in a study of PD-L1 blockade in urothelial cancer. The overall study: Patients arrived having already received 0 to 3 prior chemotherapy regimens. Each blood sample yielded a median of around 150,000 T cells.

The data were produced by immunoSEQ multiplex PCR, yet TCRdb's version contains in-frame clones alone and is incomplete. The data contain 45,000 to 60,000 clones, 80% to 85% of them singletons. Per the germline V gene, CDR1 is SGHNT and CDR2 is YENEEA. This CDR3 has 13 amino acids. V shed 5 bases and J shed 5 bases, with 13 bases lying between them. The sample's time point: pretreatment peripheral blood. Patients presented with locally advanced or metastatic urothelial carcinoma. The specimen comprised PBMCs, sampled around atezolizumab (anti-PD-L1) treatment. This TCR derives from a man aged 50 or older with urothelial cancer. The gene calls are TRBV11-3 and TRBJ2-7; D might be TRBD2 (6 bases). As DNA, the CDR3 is TGTGCCAGCAGCCAAAATAGCGGCCACGAGCAGTACTTC. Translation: CASSQNSGHEQYF.